This T cell receptor (beta chain) was documented in a study of PD-L1 blockade in urothelial cancer. Only in-frame clones appear in the TCRdb table, and some are missing; sequencing was by immunoSEQ multiplex PCR. The sample lists about 88,000 clones; around nine tenths were seen once. Looked up from germline, CDR1 is MNHNS and CDR2 is SASEGT. Trimming at V came to 4 bases and at J to 8 bases, leaving 4 bases not matched to a gene. The CDR3 runs to 13 residues. The material was PBMCs, obtained around atezolizumab (anti-PD-L1) treatment. The V gene is TRBV6-1, the J gene TRBJ1-2, with TRBD1 matching 10 bases. This TCR derives from a man in his fifties or sixties with urothelial cancer. CDR3 sequence: CASSGQGAIGYTF. The CDR3, as DNA: TGTGCCAGCAGTGGACAGGGGGCGATAGGCTACACCTTC.